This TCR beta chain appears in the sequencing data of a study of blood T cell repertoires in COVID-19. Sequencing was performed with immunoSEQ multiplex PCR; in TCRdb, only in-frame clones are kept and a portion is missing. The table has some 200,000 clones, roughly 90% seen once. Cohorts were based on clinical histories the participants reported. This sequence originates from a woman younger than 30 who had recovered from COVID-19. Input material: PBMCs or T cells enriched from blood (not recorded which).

In DNA, the CDR3 is TGTGCCAGCAGCCCAAACCCACCGCGGTTACGATATGGCTACACCTTC. As protein: CASSPNPPRLRYGYTF. The V and J genes are TRBV7-9 and TRBJ1-2, with unresolved D. Trimming left V 5 bases short and J 5 bases short, with 21 bases between. Germline values: CDR1 SEHNR, CDR2 FQNEAQ (reference sequence). This CDR3 spans 16 amino acids.